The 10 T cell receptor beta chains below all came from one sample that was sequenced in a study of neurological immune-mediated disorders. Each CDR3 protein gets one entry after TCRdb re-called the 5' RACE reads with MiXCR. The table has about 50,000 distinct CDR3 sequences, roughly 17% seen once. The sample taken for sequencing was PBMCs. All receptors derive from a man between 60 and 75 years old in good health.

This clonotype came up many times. CDR3: CASSSGSGPEQYF. As DNA, the CDR3 is TGTGCCAGCAGCTCCGGGAGCGGGCCCGAGCAGTACTTC. The rearrangement uses TRBV7-6 and TRBJ2-7; weak D call: TRBD2 (6 bases). This CDR3 comprises 13 residues. Germline V gives CDR1 SGHVS, CDR2 FNYEAQ. Trimming shortened V by 4 bases and J by 6 bases, and 13 bases separated the two germline ends. The full variable domain, with the rest looked up from reference TRBV7-6 and TRBJ2-7, is GAGVSQSPRYKVTKRGQDVALRCDPISGHVSLYWYRQALGQGPEFLTYFNYEAQQDKSGLPNDRFSAERPEGSISTLTIQRTEQRDSAMYRCASSSGSGPEQYFGPGTRLTVT.

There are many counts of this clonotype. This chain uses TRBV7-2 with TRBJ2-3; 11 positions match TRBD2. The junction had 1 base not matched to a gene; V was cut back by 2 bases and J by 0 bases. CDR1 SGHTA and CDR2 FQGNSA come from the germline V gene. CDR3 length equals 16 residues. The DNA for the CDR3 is TGTGCCAGCAGCTTATTAGCGGGAGGGAGCACAGATACGCAGTATTTT. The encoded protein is CASSLLAGGSTDTQYF.

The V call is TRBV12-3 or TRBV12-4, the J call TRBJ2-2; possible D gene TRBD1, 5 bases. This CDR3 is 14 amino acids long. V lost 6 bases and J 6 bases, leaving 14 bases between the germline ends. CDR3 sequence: CASRPTVAAGELFF. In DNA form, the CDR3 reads TGTGCCAGCAGGCCGACAGTGGCGGCCGGGGAGCTGTTTTTT.

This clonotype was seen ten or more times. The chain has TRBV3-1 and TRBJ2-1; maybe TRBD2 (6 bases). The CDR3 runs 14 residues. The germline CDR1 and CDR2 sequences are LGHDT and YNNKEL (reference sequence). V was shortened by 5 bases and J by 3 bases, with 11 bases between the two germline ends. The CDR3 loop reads CASSSIGSYNEQFF. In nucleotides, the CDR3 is TGTGCCAGCAGCTCGATCGGGAGCTACAATGAGCAGTTCTTC.

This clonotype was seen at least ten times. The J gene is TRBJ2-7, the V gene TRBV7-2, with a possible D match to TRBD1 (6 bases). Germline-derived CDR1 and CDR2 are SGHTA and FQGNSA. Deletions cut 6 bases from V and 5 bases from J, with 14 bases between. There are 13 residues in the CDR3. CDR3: CASRSTGTNEQYF. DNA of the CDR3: TGTGCCAGCAGGTCTACCGGGACAAACGAGCAGTACTTC.

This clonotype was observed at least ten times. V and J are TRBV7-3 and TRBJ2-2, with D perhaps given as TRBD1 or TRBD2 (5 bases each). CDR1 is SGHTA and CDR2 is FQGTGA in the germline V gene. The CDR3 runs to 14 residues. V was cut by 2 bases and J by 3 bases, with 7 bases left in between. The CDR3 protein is CASSLEGYTGELFF. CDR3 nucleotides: TGTGCCAGCAGCTTAGAGGGGTACACCGGGGAGCTGTTTTTT. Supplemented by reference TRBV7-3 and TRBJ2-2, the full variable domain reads GAGVSQTPSNKVTEKGKYVELRCDPISGHTALYWYRQSLGQGPEFLIYFQGTGAADDSGLPNDRFFAVRPEGSVSTLKIQRTERGDSAVYLCASSLEGYTGELFFGEGSRLTVL.

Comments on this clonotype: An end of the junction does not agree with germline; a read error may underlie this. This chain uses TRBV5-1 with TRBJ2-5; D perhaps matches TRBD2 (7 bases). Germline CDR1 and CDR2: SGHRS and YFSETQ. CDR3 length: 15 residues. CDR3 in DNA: TGCGCCAGCAGCTCGGGGGGACATAGGGAAGAGTCCCAGTACTTC. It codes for CASSSGGHREESQYF.

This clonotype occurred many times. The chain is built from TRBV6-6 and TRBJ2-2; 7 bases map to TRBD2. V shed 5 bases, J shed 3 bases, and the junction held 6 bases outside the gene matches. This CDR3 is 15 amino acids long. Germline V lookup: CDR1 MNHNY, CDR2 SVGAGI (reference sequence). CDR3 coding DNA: TGTGCCAGCAGTCGCATGGGAGGGGACACCGGGGAGCTGTTTTTT. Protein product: CASSRMGGDTGELFF.

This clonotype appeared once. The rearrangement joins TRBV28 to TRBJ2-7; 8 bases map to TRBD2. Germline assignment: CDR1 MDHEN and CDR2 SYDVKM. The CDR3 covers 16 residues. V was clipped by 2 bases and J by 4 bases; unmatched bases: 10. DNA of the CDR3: TGTGCCAGCAGTTTAAGAGGACTAGCCGGTATGTACGAGCAGTACTTC. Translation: CASSLRGLAGMYEQYF.

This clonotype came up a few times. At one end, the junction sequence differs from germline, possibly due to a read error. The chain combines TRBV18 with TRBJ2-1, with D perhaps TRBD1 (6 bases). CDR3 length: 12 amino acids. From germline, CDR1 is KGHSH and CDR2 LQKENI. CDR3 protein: CASTPGVDEQFF. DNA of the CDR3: TGTGCCAGCACACCAGGGGTAGATGAGCAGTTCTTC.